The source of this T cell receptor beta chain is a study of cytomegalovirus exposure and HLA in healthy donors. The germline V gene encodes CDR1 MNHEY and CDR2 SVGAGI. This CDR3 contains 11 residues. V was pared by 7 bases and J by 0 bases, with 3 bases between. The PCR ran on 60 Vbeta and 13 Jbeta primers. Assay: immunoSEQ multiplex PCR; the TCRdb copy retains only in-frame clones and omits some. The sample includes about 160,000 clones, approximately 80% seen only once; the top ten take 0.75% to 0.9%. This receptor was taken from a woman in her late teens or twenties in good health and CMV-seronegative. Input material: PBMCs. V and J are TRBV6-5 and TRBJ1-1; D call uncertain. The CDR3 DNA reads as TGTGCCAGCACTATGAACACTGAAGCTTTCTTT. The encoded protein is CASTMNTEAFF.